Below, 24 T cell receptor beta chains from the same sample are listed, as sequenced in a study of PD-L1 blockade in urothelial cancer. Described time point: peripheral blood 6 weeks after treatment start. The assay was immunoSEQ multiplex PCR, and TCRdb's table has in-frame clones only and misses some. Of 25,000 to 35,000 clones listed, roughly 84% are singletons. Sequenced here: PBMCs, sampled around atezolizumab (anti-PD-L1) treatment. These receptors came from a man between 65 and 85 years old with urothelial cancer.

This clone was observed a handful of times. This chain links TRBV5-4 with TRBJ2-2; perhaps TRBD2 as D (6 bases). The germline V gene encodes CDR1 SGHNT and CDR2 YYREEE (reference sequence). The CDR3 loop spans 16 amino acids. Trimming stripped 4 bases from V and 4 bases from J, with 17 bases between. The CDR3 spells CASSRGGVAGTGELFF. Written as DNA, the CDR3 is TGTGCCAGCAGCCGAGGCGGGGTCGCGGGCACCGGGGAGCTGTTTTTT.

The chain recombines TRBV4-2 with TRBJ2-7; D is possibly TRBD2 (6 bases). Germline values: CDR1 LGHNA, CDR2 YNFKEQ. The CDR3 runs to 15 residues. The V end lost 0 bases, the J end lost 0 bases, and 9 bases lay between the germline ends. The CDR3 is CASSQEGDFSYEQYF. In DNA, the CDR3 is TGTGCCAGCAGCCAAGAGGGGGACTTCTCCTACGAGCAGTACTTC.

V usage is TRBV4-2 and J usage is TRBJ1-6; weak D call: TRBD1 (6 bases). The CDR3 has 16 amino acids. V gave up 2 bases and J gave up 0 bases, with 8 bases separating them. CDR1 is LGHNA, CDR2 YNFKEQ, per germline. The CDR3 spells CASSQNRDSYNSPLHF. The CDR3 region has the DNA TGTGCCAGCAGCCAAAACAGGGACTCCTATAATTCACCCCTCCACTTT.

The chain is built from TRBV7-6 and TRBJ1-1; 8 nucleotides agree with TRBD1. The trim removed 5 bases at V and 3 bases at J, leaving 5 bases unmatched. The CDR3 extends over 14 amino acids. The germline gives CDR1 SGHVS, CDR2 FNYEAQ. As DNA, the CDR3 is TGTGCCAGCAGCGCAACACAGGGGGACACTGAAGCTTTCTTT. Its translation: CASSATQGDTEAFF.

The genes are TRBV28 and TRBJ1-2, with TRBD1 matching 7 bases. The V segment lost 6 bases and the J segment 0 bases; nucleotides outside the gene matches: 13. Germline V CDR1 and CDR2: MDHEN, SYDVKM. CDR3 length equals 17 residues. The CDR3 here is CASRASWGQIANYGYTF. CDR3 coding DNA: TGTGCCAGCAGGGCATCCTGGGGACAGATAGCTAACTATGGCTACACCTTC.

The table lists this clone with a count of one. The rearrangement links TRBV9 to TRBJ1-3; the match to TRBD1 covers 9 bases. CDR1 is SGDLS, CDR2 YYNGEE, per germline. The CDR3 has 14 residues. V trimming: 3 bases; J trimming: 9 bases; junction bases outside the gene matches: 7. The CDR3, as DNA: TGTGCCAGCAGCGAAGGGACAGGGATTGGCACCATATATTTT. It is translated as CASSEGTGIGTIYF.

The genes are TRBV5-1 and TRBJ2-1; no reliable D call. This CDR3 is 14 amino acids long. CDR1 and CDR2 from the germline V gene are SGHRS and YFSETQ. V lost 0 bases to trimming and J lost 12 bases, with 16 bases between them. The CDR3 DNA reads TGCGCCAGCAGCTTGGCTACAAGGAATGAGCGGCAGTTCTTC. It encodes CASSLATRNERQFF.

This rearrangement joins TRBV4-1 to TRBJ1-1; D might be TRBD1 (5 bases). CDR3 size: 15 residues. Trimming took off 3 bases at V and 4 bases at J, with 15 bases between the two ends. Germline CDR1 and CDR2: MGHRA and YSYEKL. The chain's CDR3 is CASSQKQFQGTEAFF. DNA for the CDR3: TGCGCCAGCAGCCAGAAGCAATTCCAGGGCACTGAAGCTTTCTTT.

This rearrangement joins TRBV4-1 to TRBJ1-6, with D perhaps matching TRBD1 (5 bases). Trimming stripped 1 base from V and 2 bases from J, with 12 bases between. Germline V gives CDR1 MGHRA, CDR2 YSYEKL. CDR3 length equals 17 residues. The CDR3 DNA sequence: TGCGCCAGCAGCCAAGGCTCCAGGGCGACCTATAATTCACCCCTCCACTTT. This codes for CASSQGSRATYNSPLHF.

The genes are TRBV7-8 and TRBJ1-2, with no clear D. The CDR3 is made up of 14 amino acids. Trimming cost V 1 base and J 0 bases, with 6 bases left between them. Germline assignment: CDR1 SGHVS and CDR2 FQNEAQ. The CDR3 DNA reads as TGTGCCAGCAGCTTAGGAGGATCTAACTATGGCTACACCTTC. The encoded protein is CASSLGGSNYGYTF. Variable domain in full (rest from reference TRBV7-8 and TRBJ1-2): GAGVSQSPRYKVAKRGQDVALRCDPISGHVSLFWYQQALGQGPEFLTYFQNEAQLDKSGLPSDRFFAERPEGSVSTLKIQRTQQEDSAVYLCASSLGGSNYGYTFGSGTRLTVV.

The chain recombines TRBV20-1 with TRBJ2-7; 7 bases align to TRBD2. The CDR3 extends over 11 amino acids. The germline V gene has CDR1 DFQATT and CDR2 SNEGSKA (reference sequence). V was clipped by 7 bases and J by 3 bases; unmatched bases: 3. This CDR3 is CSVLASYEQYF. The CDR3 DNA sequence: TGCAGTGTACTAGCGAGCTACGAGCAGTACTTC.

This chain links TRBV18 with TRBJ2-7; 7 bases line up with TRBD1. Germline loops: CDR1 KGHSH, CDR2 LQKENI. Trimming took 1 base from V and 6 from J; bases not matched to a gene: 3. CDR3 length: 13 amino acids. The CDR3 is CASSPRDRAEQYF. CDR3 in DNA: TGTGCCAGCTCACCACGCGACAGGGCCGAGCAGTACTTC.

The chain combines TRBV4-1 with TRBJ2-1; 12 bases agree with TRBD1. CDR3 length: 15 amino acids. The germline V gene has CDR1 MGHRA and CDR2 YSYEKL. Unmatched junction bases numbered 7, after V lost 4 bases and J lost 9 bases. DNA for the CDR3: TGCGCCAGCAGCCCGGGACAGGGGGCAATGATTGAGCAGTTCTTC. Protein: CASSPGQGAMIEQFF.

This CDR3 reads CASSLTGLNQPQHF. The CDR3 nucleotides read TGTGCCAGCTCACTGACAGGGTTGAACCAGCCCCAGCATTTT. J is TRBJ1-5 and V is TRBV18, with 7 bases matching TRBD1. Trimming cost V 4 bases and J 7 bases; bases outside gene matches: 7. This CDR3 has 14 amino acids. Germline V gives CDR1 KGHSH, CDR2 LQKENI.

This sequence joins TRBV6-1 and TRBJ1-2; 10 bases match TRBD1. Germline loops: CDR1 MNHNS, CDR2 SASEGT. This CDR3 is 15 amino acids long. V lost 4 bases to trimming and J lost 4 bases; unmatched junction nucleotides: 6. Written as DNA, the CDR3 is TGTGCCAGCAGTGCTACCGGGACAGGGGTCTATGGCTACACCTTC. This sequence encodes CASSATGTGVYGYTF.

With respect to this clone: The junction differs from germline at one of its ends, possibly a read error. The CDR3 reads CASSLGSTGSPNGSF. CDR3 in DNA: TGTGCCAGCAGTTTGGGGTCCACAGGCTCGCCAAATGGCTCCTTC. V usage is TRBV28 and J usage is TRBJ1-2; possibly TRBD1 for D (5 bases). Germline V CDR1 and CDR2: MDHEN, SYDVKM. The CDR3 is 15 residues long.

The V gene is TRBV2, the J gene TRBJ2-7; TRBD1 matches at 11 bases. This CDR3 contains 15 residues. CDR1 and CDR2 (germline): SNHLY, FYNNEI. V lost 8 bases to trimming and J lost 2 bases; unmatched junction nucleotides: 8. CDR3 DNA: TGTGCCAGCTCGGGCGGGGACAGGGGGACCTACGAGCAGTACTTC. Amino acids: CASSGGDRGTYEQYF.

The chain is built from TRBV7-6 and TRBJ1-2, with D possibly TRBD1 on 5 matching bases. Germline V gene sequence: CDR1 SGHVS, CDR2 FNYEAQ. Trimming shortened V by 2 bases and J by 8 bases, and 24 bases separated the two germline ends. This CDR3 has 17 residues. The CDR3 reads CASSLFAAGTGDQGYTF. The CDR3 DNA reads as TGTGCCAGCAGCTTATTTGCCGCCGGGACGGGAGATCAAGGCTACACCTTC.

This clone was detected once. The chain couples TRBV6-4 to TRBJ2-7, with 9 bases matching TRBD2. The V segment lost 5 bases and the J segment 6 bases; nucleotides outside the gene matches: 11. The germline gives CDR1 MRHNA, CDR2 SNTAGT. This CDR3 is 15 amino acids long. The CDR3 nucleotides read TGTGCCAGCAGTACTAGCGGGCCTCGATTGTCCGAGCAGTACTTC. Amino acids: CASSTSGPRLSEQYF.

The chain links TRBV27 to TRBJ1-5, with no clear D. The CDR3 totals 13 residues. Germline V lookup: CDR1 MNHEY, CDR2 SMNVEV (reference sequence). V was trimmed by 5 bases and J by 4 bases, leaving 9 bases between them. The CDR3 region has the DNA TGTGCCAGCAGTATCCGGGGTAATCAGCCCCAGCATTTT. This codes for CASSIRGNQPQHF.

The CDR3 loop is CASSSSGYEQYF. The DNA for the CDR3 is TGTGCCAGCAGCTCCTCAGGTTACGAGCAGTACTTC. The chain recombines TRBV7-2 with TRBJ2-7; D is uncertain. The germline gives CDR1 SGHTA, CDR2 FQGNSA. V gave up 4 bases and J gave up 4 bases, with 8 bases separating them. The CDR3 length is 12 residues.

This chain connects TRBV5-6 to TRBJ1-2; D call uncertain. In germline, CDR1 is SGHDT, CDR2 YYEEEE. The CDR3 runs 11 residues. Trimming cost V 4 bases and J 8 bases, with 9 bases left between them. The CDR3 DNA reads TGTGCCAGCAGCACCCACGGGGGCTACACCTTC. As protein: CASSTHGGYTF.

J is TRBJ1-1 and V is TRBV5-1; 8 bases agree with TRBD1. This CDR3 region has 12 residues. CDR1 SGHRS and CDR2 YFSETQ come from the germline V gene. The junction had 4 bases not matched to a gene; V was cut back by 4 bases and J by 8 bases. The CDR3 sequence: CASSPDRVEAFF. The CDR3 bases are TGCGCCAGCAGCCCGGACAGGGTGGAAGCTTTCTTT.

This chain connects TRBV9 to TRBJ2-2; 10 nucleotides agree with TRBD1. The CDR3 totals 15 residues. Germline CDR1 is SGDLS and CDR2 is YYNGEE. With 5 bases clipped from V and 6 bases from J, the junction kept 7 bases outside the gene matches. The CDR3 DNA is TGTGCCAGCAGAGCAGGGACAGGGGTGTCCGGGGAGCTGTTTTTT. This encodes CASRAGTGVSGELFF.